This entry concerns a single TCR beta chain. Only in-frame clones appear in the TCRdb table, and some are missing; sequencing was by immunoSEQ multiplex PCR. The sample holds about 160,000 clones, around 94% seen once. This entry belongs to a study of control samples from healthy donors and cancer patients. V shed 6 bases and J shed 3 bases, with 14 bases lying between them. This CDR3 spans 14 amino acids. Germline CDR1 is MNHEY and CDR2 is SMNVEV (reference sequence). The V gene is TRBV27, the J gene TRBJ2-5; the D gene could be TRBD1 or TRBD2 (5 bases each). The sequenced material came from PBMCs. This TCR was recovered from a man aged 60 to 69 with colorectal cancer. CDR3 sequence: CASSRPGREETQYF. The CDR3 DNA reads TGTGCCAGCAGCCGGCCAGGGCGGGAAGAGACCCAGTACTTC.